The 9 T cell receptor beta chains given below trace back to one sample, sequenced in a study of graft-versus-host responses after intestinal transplantation. The assay was immunoSEQ multiplex PCR, and TCRdb's table has in-frame clones only and misses some. The sample records under 80,000 clones, roughly 90% being singletons. The sample was PBMCs, taken 98 days after intestinal transplantation. These receptors all stem from a human patient who received an intestinal transplant, so some T cells may come from the graft donor.

The V and J genes are TRBV10-1 and TRBJ2-2; D is unresolved. The CDR3 has 12 amino acids. V was clipped by 6 bases and J by 3 bases, with 5 bases between them. In germline, CDR1 is WNHNN, CDR2 SYGVQD (reference sequence). The CDR3 nucleotides read TGCGCCAGCAGCTACCACACCGGGGAGCTGTTTTTT. Protein product: CASSYHTGELFF.

The V gene is TRBV6-6, the J gene TRBJ1-2; TRBD1 agrees at 7 bases. Germline CDR1 MNHNY, CDR2 SVGAGI (reference sequence). Trimming removed 1 base from V and 5 bases from J; junction bases left unmatched: 1. This CDR3 contains 13 residues. The CDR3 protein is CASSYLGQYGYTF. CDR3 DNA: TGTGCCAGCAGTTACTTGGGACAGTATGGCTACACCTTC.

On this clone: One end of the junction fails to match germline, which may point to a read error. The V and J genes are TRBV15 and TRBJ2-1, with 11 bases that match TRBD2. Germline-derived CDR1 and CDR2 are LNHNV and YYDKDF (reference sequence). CDR3 size: 20 residues. The CDR3: CATSRDRGDGTSGNYNGQFF. In DNA form, the CDR3 reads TGTGCCACCAGCAGAGATAGGGGGGATGGGACTAGCGGTAATTACAATGGGCAGTTCTTC.

V usage is TRBV28 and J usage is TRBJ2-5; 12 bases fit TRBD2. V lost 5 bases, J lost 5 bases, and 9 bases stayed unmatched. The CDR3 is 16 amino acids. Per germline, CDR1 MDHEN and CDR2 SYDVKM. CDR3: CASSPTLAGGGETQYF. The CDR3 DNA sequence: TGTGCCAGCAGTCCTACGCTAGCGGGAGGGGGGGAGACCCAGTACTTC.

This chain uses TRBV28 with TRBJ1-3; unclear D gene. The germline CDR1 and CDR2 sequences are MDHEN and SYDVKM. The CDR3 is 14 residues long. V was clipped by 7 bases and J by 1 base, with 11 bases between them. CDR3 region: CASTPRSSGNTIYF. In nucleotides, the CDR3 is TGTGCCAGCACCCCCAGGTCTTCTGGAAACACCATATATTTT.

V gene TRBV6-1 combines with J gene TRBJ2-1; TRBD1 matches 9 bases. Germline values: CDR1 MNHNS, CDR2 SASEGT. This CDR3 region has 14 residues. With V trimmed by 6 bases and J by 7 bases, 7 bases remained unmatched. As DNA, the CDR3 is TGTGCCAGCAGCCGGGACAGGGTGTGGAATGAGCAGTTCTTC. Protein sequence: CASSRDRVWNEQFF.

This chain joins TRBV13 and TRBJ2-7; D is perhaps TRBD2 (5 bases). CDR3 length equals 15 residues. Trimming pared 2 bases from V and 0 bases from J, leaving 11 bases between. The germline V gene has CDR1 PRHDT and CDR2 FYEKMQ (reference sequence). CDR3 residues: CASSLQRASSYEQYF. The CDR3 nucleotides are TGTGCCAGCAGCTTACAGAGGGCTAGCTCCTACGAGCAGTACTTC. Full variable domain (outside the CDR3, taken from reference TRBV13 and TRBJ2-7): AAGVIQSPRHLIKEKRETATLKCYPIPRHDTVYWYQQGPGQDPQFLISFYEKMQSDKGSIPDRFSAQQFSDYHSELNMSSLELGDSALYFCASSLQRASSYEQYFGPGTRLTVT.

As regards this clone: Other DNA sequences in this sample translate to the same CDR3. The rearrangement joins TRBV6-1 to TRBJ2-7; 7 bases are a match to TRBD2. The CDR3 runs 15 residues. Trimming at V came to 0 bases and at J to 0 bases, leaving 2 bases not matched to a gene. Germline loops: CDR1 MNHNS, CDR2 SASEGT. The CDR3, as DNA: TGTGCCAGCAGTGAAGCTAGCGGGCTCTCCTACGAGCAGTACTTC. Translated, it gives CASSEASGLSYEQYF.

The chain combines TRBV5-1 with TRBJ2-7, with 7 bases aligning to TRBD1. Germline V gives CDR1 SGHRS, CDR2 YFSETQ. V lost 2 bases, J lost 3 bases, and 5 bases stayed unmatched. This CDR3 is built from 14 residues. The CDR3 DNA sequence: TGCGCCAGCAGCTTCTCCGGGACAGTCTACGAGCAGTACTTC. It encodes CASSFSGTVYEQYF.